The clone carrying this T cell receptor beta chain occurred many times. Its target is unknown. TCRdb ran MiXCR on the 5' RACE reads and lists one entry per CDR3 protein. Of some 1,700,000 distinct CDR3 sequences in the sample, under 35% are singletons; the top ten hold roughly 0.3%. This sample is part of a study of identical twins. Study results and limitations: Whereas memory repertoires showed no such difference, abundant cord blood beta clonotypes carried fewer insertions.

CDR1 and CDR2 from the germline V gene are LGHNA and YNFKEQ. Trimming removed 0 bases at V and 6 bases at J, with 13 bases between. The CDR3 loop spans 15 amino acids. The TCR comes from a newborn girl in good health. The sequenced sample consisted of cord blood. This chain links TRBV4-2 with TRBJ2-3; no firm D call. CDR3 region: CASSQERSRPDTQYF. The CDR3 bases are TGTGCCAGCAGCCAAGAAAGGAGCAGACCGGATACGCAGTATTTT.